These T cell receptor beta chains were read from a single sample in a study of blood T cell repertoires in COVID-19. The protocol was immunoSEQ multiplex PCR, while the TCRdb copy is restricted to in-frame clones and leaves out a portion. The sample includes roughly 300,000 clones, around 86% of them seen just once. Sequencing was done on a sample of peripheral blood. The receptor set was obtained from a human donor in a cohort sampled during active COVID-19. Both conserved end residues are part of each CDR3. D genes are given only for firm matches. Clone size, where shown, is once, few, many, or a class for clones that have expanded.

d_call clone_size j_call v_call cdr3_nt cdr3_aa
- many TRBJ2-7 TRBV19 TGTGCCAGTAGGTCTGGCAATCCTCCCTACGAGCAGTACTTC CASRSGNPPYEQYF
TRBD2 - TRBJ2-1 TRBV30 TGTGCCTCGCGTGCTAGCGGGAGATTAGGTGAGCAGTTCTTC CASRASGRLGEQFF
- - TRBJ1-1 TRBV6-5 TGTGCCAGCAGTTATCAAAGGCAGGGGAGGGCTGAAGCTTTCTTT CASSYQRQGRAEAFF
TRBD2 once TRBJ2-1 TRBV6-1 TGTGCCAGCAGTGTAACGGGACTAGCGGACTACAATGAGCAGTTCTTC CASSVTGLADYNEQFF
TRBD2 - TRBJ2-1 TRBV11-2 TGTGCCAGCAGCTTTCGACTAGCGGATAACAATGAGCAGTTCTTC CASSFRLADNNEQFF
- once TRBJ1-2 TRBV5-4 TGTGCCAGCAGCGGTCAGGGGTACTATGGCTACACCTTC CASSGQGYYGYTF
TRBD1 - TRBJ2-7 TRBV5-6 TGTGCCAGCAGCTCTATCGACAGGGTACGTGAGCAGTACTTC CASSSIDRVREQYF
- - TRBJ2-3 TRBV9 TGTGCCAGCAGCGTGGATCAGGGGTTCTCAGATACGCAGTATTTT CASSVDQGFSDTQYF
- - TRBJ2-1 TRBV27 TGTGCCAGCAGTTTACAGCCGGGACTCGGAATTTTTGGGCAGTTCTTC CASSLQPGLGIFGQFF
TRBD2 few TRBJ2-4 TRBV30 TGTGCCTGGAGTAGGCTAGCGGGAGGGCCTCGGAAAAACATTCAGTACTTC CAWSRLAGGPRKNIQYF
TRBD1 - TRBJ2-5 TRBV5-5 TGTGCCAGCAGCACGGGACAGGTTCAAGAGACCCAGTACTTC CASSTGQVQETQYF
TRBD1 - TRBJ1-4 TRBV12-3/TRBV12-4 TGTGCCAGCAGGTACGGGACAGCTGAAAAACTGTTTTTT CASRYGTAEKLFF
TRBD1 - TRBJ2-5 TRBV12-5 TGTGCTAGTGGTCAACGACAGGGACAAGAGACCCAGTACTTC CASGQRQGQETQYF
- - TRBJ1-1 TRBV18 TGTGCCAGCTCACCACGGGGGGACACTGAAGCTTTCTTT CASSPRGDTEAFF
- - TRBJ2-1 TRBV5-1 TGCGCCAGCAGCTTGAGGGAGCTCAGCCAGACCAGTGAGCAGTTCTTC CASSLRELSQTSEQFF
- - TRBJ1-1 TRBV11-2 TGTGCCAGCAGCTTAGATCACAGACGACTGGAGGTGAACACTGAAGCTTTCTTT CASSLDHRRLEVNTEAFF
- once TRBJ2-7 TRBV6-5 TGTGCCACCTCCGAGTTCGCGCAGTACTTC CATSEFAQYF
TRBD2 - TRBJ2-1 TRBV9 TGTGCCAGCAGCGTATCAGCGGGGGCCTCCTACAATGAGCAGTTCTTC CASSVSAGASYNEQFF
TRBD1 once TRBJ2-1 TRBV27 TGTGCCAGCAGTTTATCCTGGGACAGCTACAATGAGCAGTTCTTC CASSLSWDSYNEQFF
- - TRBJ1-2 TRBV28 TGTGCCAGCAGCGAAGTGACAGGTAGTGGCTACACCTTC CASSEVTGSGYTF
- - TRBJ2-4 TRBV3-1/TRBV3-2 TGTGCCAGCAGCCGTCGGGGAGAAAACATTCAGTACTTC CASSRRGENIQYF
TRBD2 - TRBJ2-7 TRBV13 TGTGCCAGCAAGGGAGGGAGTGTCTCCTACGAGCAGTACTTC CASKGGSVSYEQYF
- - TRBJ1-2 TRBV4-1 TGCGCCAGCAGCCAAGGTGGAGCTAACTATGGCTACACCTTC CASSQGGANYGYTF
- - TRBJ1-6 TRBV10-2 TGCGCCAGCAGTGATGAGGCTCGGGGTTCACCCCTCCACTTT CASSDEARGSPLHF
TRBD1 - TRBJ1-3 TRBV12-5 TGTGCTAGTGGTTTGGTACTCGTACAGGGGGTCGGAAACACCATATATTTT CASGLVLVQGVGNTIYF
- - TRBJ2-3 TRBV6-5 TGTGCCAGCAGTTCGGGACTCAGCACAGATACGCAGTATTTT CASSSGLSTDTQYF
- - TRBJ2-7 TRBV12-1 TGTGCCAGCAGCACTTGCGACCGACCTAATAGCGGGCCCTGGCCCTACGAGCAGTACTTC CASSTCDRPNSGPWPYEQYF
- - TRBJ2-7 TRBV13 TGTGCCAGCAGCTTGGGGGGGCAAAGCTCCTACGAGCAGTACTTC CASSLGGQSSYEQYF
- - TRBJ1-4 TRBV3-1/TRBV3-2 TGTGCCACCGGCGGGGGGGTGGAAAAACTGTTTTTT CATGGGVEKLFF
- once TRBJ2-5 TRBV18 TGTGCCAGCTCACCAAATTCAGTTCGAGAGACCCAGTACTTC CASSPNSVRETQYF
- - TRBJ2-1 TRBV7-9 TGTGCCAGCAGCTTAAATCGGGAGCAGTTCTTC CASSLNREQFF
- - TRBJ1-2 TRBV12-3/TRBV12-4 TGTGCCAGCAGCTCCCAAGGAGCCTATGGCTACACCTTC CASSSQGAYGYTF
- - TRBJ2-1 TRBV11-3 TGTGCCAGCAGCCGGCGGGCAGGATCCTACAATGAGCAGTTCTTC CASSRRAGSYNEQFF
- - TRBJ1-1 TRBV2 TGTGCCAGCAGGGCGGGCCTCGGGGGTGAAGCTTTCTTT CASRAGLGGEAFF
- - TRBJ1-4 TRBV14 TGTGCCAGCAGCCAAGAACTGGTTGGTGAAAAACTGTTTTTT CASSQELVGEKLFF
- once TRBJ2-7 TRBV28 TGTGCCAGCAGTTTGTCCGGGACTTTCCACGAGCAGTACTTC CASSLSGTFHEQYF
- - TRBJ2-3 TRBV5-1 TGCGCCAGCAGCCACCGGGGTTTAGTCCCAGATACGCAGTATTTT CASSHRGLVPDTQYF
TRBD2 - TRBJ2-3 TRBV9 TGTGCCAGCAGCGTAGTAGGTCTAGCGGGCACAGATACGCAGTATTTT CASSVVGLAGTDTQYF
- - TRBJ2-3 TRBV2 TGTGCCAGCAGAAGAGGGGACATATCCACAGATACGCAGTATTTT CASRRGDISTDTQYF
TRBD1 - TRBJ2-7 TRBV19 TGTGCCAGTAGTATCGGGGGACAGGGCATCTACGAGCAGTACTTC CASSIGGQGIYEQYF
TRBD1 - TRBJ2-1 TRBV2 TGTGCCAGCAGAGGACAGGGGGCTAACGATGAGCAGTTCTTC CASRGQGANDEQFF
- many TRBJ1-1 TRBV7-3 TGTGCCAGCAGCCTAGGGGGTTTCAACACTGAAGCTTTCTTT CASSLGGFNTEAFF
TRBD2 - TRBJ2-7 TRBV14 TGTGCCAGCAGCCTCAAGGGGACTAGCGGTTTGTACGAGCAGTACTTC CASSLKGTSGLYEQYF
TRBD1 - TRBJ1-2 TRBV9 TGTGCCAGCAGCGACCAGGGGGAAAGGTATGGCTACACCTTC CASSDQGERYGYTF
TRBD1 - TRBJ1-1 TRBV29-1 TGCAGCGTTGAGAGAACAGGGGTGAACACTGAAGCTTTCTTT CSVERTGVNTEAFF
- - TRBJ2-2 TRBV28 TGTGCCAGCCGGAGCGGGTCGAACACCGGGGAGCTGTTTTTT CASRSGSNTGELFF
TRBD2 - TRBJ2-7 TRBV27 TGTGCCAGCAGTTGGACTAGCGGGAACTACGAGCAGTACTTC CASSWTSGNYEQYF
- - TRBJ2-6 TRBV19 TGTGCCAGTACCCCGAGGAGGCTCTCTGGGGCCAACGTCCTGACTTTC CASTPRRLSGANVLTF
TRBD1 once TRBJ2-7 TRBV2 TGTGCCAGCAGTGATAGGACAGGGGGCTACGAGCAGTACTTC CASSDRTGGYEQYF
TRBD2 - TRBJ2-1 TRBV7-2 TGTGCCAGCAGCTGGAGGACTAGCGGGAGTGGAAATGAGCAGTTCTTC CASSWRTSGSGNEQFF
TRBD2 - TRBJ2-7 TRBV6-5 TGTGCCAGCAGGATGCGGGAGGAGGGGTACGAGCAGTACTTC CASRMREEGYEQYF